A selection of T cell receptor beta chains follows, all from one sample in a study of blood T cell repertoires in COVID-19. The table came from immunoSEQ multiplex PCR; TCRdb's copy has only in-frame clones and leaves some out. Seen here are under 250,000 clones, more than 85% observed once, and the top ten hold about 0.8%. Sequencing input: peripheral blood. Every receptor here comes from a man between 60 and 70 years old with COVID-19, enrolled during active disease. Each CDR3 is given with its conserved first and last residue. Fields, in order: D gene, clone size, V gene, J gene, CDR3 protein, CDR3 DNA. A D gene is named only where the DNA matches it firmly. Expanded clones are given a class, and other clones once, few, many or no size at all.

TRBD2,few,TRBV5-1,TRBJ2-3,CASSSSGRRDTQYF,TGCGCCAGCAGCTCTTCCGGGAGGAGAGACACGCAGTATTTT
.,.,TRBV27,TRBJ1-1,CASSLSGRGGTEAFF,TGTGCCAGCAGTTTATCAGGGAGGGGTGGCACTGAAGCTTTCTTT
TRBD2,.,TRBV3-1/TRBV3-2,TRBJ2-1,CASNLAGSGRANEQFF,TGTGCCAGCAACCTAGCGGGCAGCGGGAGGGCGAATGAGCAGTTCTTC
.,once,TRBV30,TRBJ1-5,CAWSGQGNQPQHF,TGTGCCTGGAGTGGGCAGGGGAATCAGCCCCAGCATTTT
TRBD1,.,TRBV5-1,TRBJ2-7,CASSKEGTGGGEQYF,TGCGCCAGCAGCAAGGAAGGGACAGGGGGTGGCGAGCAGTACTTC
.,.,TRBV19,TRBJ1-5,CASSRGLYNQPQHF,TGTGCCAGTAGTAGAGGACTCTACAATCAGCCCCAGCATTTT
TRBD1,.,TRBV18,TRBJ1-2,CASSQQQGIVDYGYTF,TGTGCCAGCTCACAACAACAGGGGATAGTGGACTATGGCTACACCTTC
TRBD2,.,TRBV28,TRBJ2-7,CASRGFSGLAYEQYF,TGTGCCAGCAGGGGCTTTAGCGGGTTGGCCTACGAGCAGTACTTC
TRBD1,.,TRBV29-1,TRBJ1-2,CSAGQGDYGYTF,TGCAGCGCAGGACAGGGTGACTATGGCTACACCTTC
TRBD1,.,TRBV5-6,TRBJ1-2,CASSRGGAGYGYTF,TGTGCCAGCAGCCGAGGGGGCGCAGGCTATGGCTACACCTTC
TRBD2,.,TRBV6-5,TRBJ2-1,CASRGTSGYNEQFF,TGTGCCAGCAGGGGAACTAGCGGATACAATGAGCAGTTCTTC
.,.,TRBV6-2/TRBV6-3,TRBJ1-3,CASSYVSSGNTIYF,TGTGCCAGCAGTTACGTGAGCTCTGGAAACACCATATATTTT
TRBD1,.,TRBV19,TRBJ1-1,CASWGQVNTEAFF,TGTGCCAGCTGGGGACAGGTGAACACTGAAGCTTTCTTT
TRBD2,.,TRBV9,TRBJ2-1,CASSVGGGRASYNEQFF,TGTGCCAGCAGCGTAGGGGGCGGGAGGGCCTCCTACAATGAGCAGTTCTTC
TRBD1,.,TRBV5-1,TRBJ1-2,CASRQRQGGALDYGYTF,TGCGCCAGCAGACAAAGACAGGGAGGCGCCCTTGACTATGGCTACACCTTC
TRBD1,.,TRBV5-4,TRBJ2-7,CASSFGQVTYEQYF,TGTGCCAGCAGCTTTGGACAGGTTACCTACGAGCAGTACTTC
TRBD2,.,TRBV6-2/TRBV6-3,TRBJ2-2,CASSSGGLAGNTGELFF,TGTGCCAGCAGTTCCGGGGGACTAGCGGGAAACACCGGGGAGCTGTTTTTT
TRBD1,.,TRBV7-3,TRBJ1-2,CASSPPTQGQNYGYTF,TGTGCCAGCAGCCCCCCCACCCAGGGACAGAACTATGGCTACACCTTC
TRBD2,.,TRBV11-2,TRBJ2-1,CASSSAPAGGSYNEQFF,TGTGCCAGCAGCTCAGCCCCTGCGGGGGGATCTTACAATGAGCAGTTCTTC
.,.,TRBV19,TRBJ1-5,CASSAQDLQPQHF,TGTGCCAGTAGTGCACAGGATCTTCAGCCCCAGCATTTT
TRBD2,.,TRBV29-1,TRBJ2-1,CSVSGTSGGANEQFF,TGCAGCGTTTCCGGGACTAGCGGGGGGGCCAATGAGCAGTTCTTC
TRBD1,.,TRBV7-7,TRBJ2-2,CASSLGQGEIHGELFF,TGTGCTAGCAGCTTAGGACAGGGGGAGATTCACGGGGAGCTGTTTTTT
.,once,TRBV28,TRBJ1-1,CASVGHPGSNTEAFF,TGTGCCAGCGTCGGACACCCAGGGTCGAACACTGAAGCTTTCTTT
TRBD1,.,TRBV5-1,TRBJ1-1,CASSLAGGLNTEAFF,TGCGCCAGCAGCTTGGCAGGGGGTTTGAACACTGAAGCTTTCTTT
.,.,TRBV21-1,TRBJ2-1,CASSKALGTGEGDEQFF,TGTGCCAGCAGCAAAGCGTTAGGGACAGGGGAGGGAGATGAGCAGTTCTTC
TRBD1,.,TRBV30,TRBJ2-5,CAWSVPGTVGTQYF,TGTGCCTGGAGTGTACCCGGGACAGTGGGGACCCAGTACTTC
TRBD2,.,TRBV7-2,TRBJ2-7,CASSLSAGESYEQYF,TGTGCCAGCAGCTTATCAGCGGGAGAAAGCTACGAGCAGTACTTC
.,.,TRBV6-5,TRBJ1-1,CASSYYPTLNTEAFF,TGTGCCAGCAGTTACTATCCAACACTGAACACTGAAGCTTTCTTT
.,.,TRBV5-1,TRBJ2-7,CASRRGDRSYEQYF,TGCGCCAGCCGGAGGGGAGATCGGTCCTACGAGCAGTACTTC
.,.,TRBV14,TRBJ1-1,CASSPSAPNTEAFF,TGTGCCAGCAGCCCGTCCGCGCCGAACACTGAAGCTTTCTTT
.,.,TRBV2,TRBJ1-5,CASSEAFRRPQPQHF,TGTGCCAGCAGTGAAGCGTTTAGGAGACCTCAGCCCCAGCATTTT
.,.,TRBV27,TRBJ1-6,CASSLRTVNSPLHF,TGTGCCAGCAGTCTTCGGACAGTAAATTCACCCCTCCACTTT
.,.,TRBV29-1,TRBJ2-1,CSAQEVYYNEQFF,TGCAGCGCTCAGGAGGTATACTACAATGAGCAGTTCTTC
TRBD1,.,TRBV29-1,TRBJ2-2,CSVAAGGGTGELFF,TGCAGCGTTGCGGCAGGGGGCGGGACCGGGGAGCTGTTTTTT
.,.,TRBV28,TRBJ1-5,CASSTPRQDPNQPQHF,TGTGCCAGCAGTACCCCCAGACAGGACCCCAATCAGCCCCAGCATTTT
.,.,TRBV14,TRBJ2-1,CASSLQGLSQFF,TGTGCCAGCAGCCTCCAGGGGTTATCGCAGTTCTTC
.,.,TRBV4-1,TRBJ1-5,CASSLRKDSDQPQHF,TGCGCCAGCAGCCTCAGGAAGGACTCGGATCAGCCCCAGCATTTT
TRBD1,few,TRBV6-6,TRBJ2-7,CASTMQDRGPYEQYF,TGTGCCAGCACCATGCAGGACAGGGGCCCTTACGAGCAGTACTTC
TRBD2,.,TRBV7-2,TRBJ2-5,CASSRLAGGQETQYF,TGTGCCAGCAGTCGTTTAGCGGGGGGGCAAGAGACCCAGTACTTC
TRBD1,.,TRBV3-1/TRBV3-2,TRBJ1-2,CASNRGTGGDYGYTF,TGTGCCAGCAATAGAGGGACAGGGGGAGACTATGGCTACACCTTC
TRBD1,once,TRBV10-2,TRBJ1-2,CASIPDRLYGYTF,TGCGCCAGCATACCGGACAGGTTATATGGCTACACCTTC
.,.,TRBV30,TRBJ2-4,CAWSGGMDSAKNIQYF,TGTGCCTGGAGTGGGGGCATGGATTCAGCCAAAAACATTCAGTACTTC
TRBD1,once,TRBV5-1,TRBJ1-6,CASSPGTGPNSPLHF,TGCGCCAGCAGCCCCGGGACAGGGCCTAATTCACCCCTCCACTTT
TRBD2,.,TRBV11-2,TRBJ2-2,CASSLGLAGVYTGELFF,TGTGCCAGCAGCTTAGGGCTAGCGGGAGTGTACACCGGGGAGCTGTTTTTT
TRBD1,.,TRBV18,TRBJ1-1,CASSRPGQGNTEAFF,TGTGCCAGCTCACGACCGGGACAGGGGAACACTGAAGCTTTCTTT
TRBD2,.,TRBV5-4,TRBJ2-7,CASSLVHIAGGQVEQYF,TGTGCCAGCAGCTTGGTCCACATAGCGGGAGGGCAGGTCGAGCAGTACTTC
.,.,TRBV11-2,TRBJ2-3,CASSPLRGLTDTQYF,TGTGCCAGCAGCCCGTTGCGGGGGCTCACGGATACGCAGTATTTT
.,.,TRBV11-2,TRBJ1-2,CASAGVEYGYTF,TGTGCCAGCGCAGGGGTGGAGTATGGCTACACCTTC
.,.,TRBV29-1,TRBJ1-1,CSVAGFQNTEAFF,TGCAGCGTTGCGGGATTTCAGAACACTGAAGCTTTCTTT
.,.,TRBV2,TRBJ1-1,CASRLLGGTEAFF,TGTGCCAGCAGGCTCCTAGGCGGCACTGAAGCTTTCTTT
.,.,TRBV5-1,TRBJ1-6,CASSREGRDSPLHF,TGCGCCAGCAGCCGGGAAGGGCGGGATTCACCCCTCCACTTT
.,.,TRBV30,TRBJ2-7,CAWSVQGGSYEQYF,TGTGCCTGGAGTGTTCAGGGCGGCTCCTACGAGCAGTACTTC
TRBD2,.,TRBV6-5,TRBJ2-1,CASSFLAGGYNEQFF,TGTGCCAGCAGTTTTTTAGCGGGAGGGTACAATGAGCAGTTCTTC